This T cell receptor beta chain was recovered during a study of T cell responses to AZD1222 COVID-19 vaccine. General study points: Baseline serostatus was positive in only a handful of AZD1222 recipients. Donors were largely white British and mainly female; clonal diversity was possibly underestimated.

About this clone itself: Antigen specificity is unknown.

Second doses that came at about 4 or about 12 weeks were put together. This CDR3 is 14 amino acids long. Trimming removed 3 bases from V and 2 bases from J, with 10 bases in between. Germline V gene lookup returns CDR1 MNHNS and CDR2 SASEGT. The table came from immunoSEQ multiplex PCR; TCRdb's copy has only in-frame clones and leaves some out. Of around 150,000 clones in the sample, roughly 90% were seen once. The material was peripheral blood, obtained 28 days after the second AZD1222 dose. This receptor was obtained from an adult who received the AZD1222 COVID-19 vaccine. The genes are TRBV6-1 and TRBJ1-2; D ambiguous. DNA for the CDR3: TGTGCCAGCAGTGAGGGCTTGAGAAACTATGGCTACACCTTC. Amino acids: CASSEGLRNYGYTF.